What follows describes a single T cell receptor (beta chain). This entry is derived from a study of blood T cell repertoires in COVID-19. Study background: Sample material is recorded as cDNA or gDNA derived from T cells, B-cell-depleted T cells, or PBMCs.

CDR3 length: 19 residues. Germline V CDR1 and CDR2: LNHDA, SQIVND (reference sequence). With 3 bases removed from V and 2 bases from J, the gap between germline ends came to 23 bases. Per the authors' pipeline: Reference gene primers were amplified, and this amplification served to estimate nucleated cell counts. TCRdb's copy holds only in-frame clones and misses some; the assay was immunoSEQ multiplex PCR. V and J calls and clone size are copied from that table; D and trimming were computed from the DNA. The repertoire holds fewer than 200,000 clones, 75% to 90% seen once, with roughly 6.7% in the top ten.

The V gene is TRBV19, the J gene TRBJ1-5, with TRBD1 as a possible D gene (5 bases). This clonotype originated in a man in his sixties with acute or convalescent COVID-19. The specimen was peripheral blood. CDR3 region: CASSMPVGQGSLGNQPQHF. Here the CDR3 DNA reads TGTGCCAGTAGTATGCCAGTGGGTCAGGGAAGTCTGGGCAATCAGCCCCAGCATTTT.